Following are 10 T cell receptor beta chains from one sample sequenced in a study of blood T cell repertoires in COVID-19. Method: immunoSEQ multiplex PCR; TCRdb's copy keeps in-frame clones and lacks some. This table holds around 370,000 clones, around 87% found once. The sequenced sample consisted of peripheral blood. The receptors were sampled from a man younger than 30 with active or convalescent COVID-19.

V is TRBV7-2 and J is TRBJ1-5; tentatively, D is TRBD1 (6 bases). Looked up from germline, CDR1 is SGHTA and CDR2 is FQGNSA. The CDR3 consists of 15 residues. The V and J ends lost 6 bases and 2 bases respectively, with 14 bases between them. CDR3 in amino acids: CASSLSQGGNQPQHF. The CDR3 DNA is TGTGCCAGCAGTTTATCACAGGGCGGCAATCAGCCCCAGCATTTT.

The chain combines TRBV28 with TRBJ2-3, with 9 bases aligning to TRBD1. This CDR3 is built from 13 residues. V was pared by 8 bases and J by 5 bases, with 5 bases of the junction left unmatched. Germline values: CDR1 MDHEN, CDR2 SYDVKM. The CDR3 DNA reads TGTGCCAGCCGGAGGGGACAGGGAGATACGCAGTATTTT. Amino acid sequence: CASRRGQGDTQYF.

In DNA form, the CDR3 reads TGCGCCAGCAGCCTTCCCGTCGGGGGGGGGAGCGAGACCCAGTACTTC. Protein product: CASSLPVGGGSETQYF. V usage is TRBV5-1 and J usage is TRBJ2-5, with TRBD2 identical over 8 bases. Germline assignment: CDR1 SGHRS and CDR2 YFSETQ. CDR3 size: 16 residues. V gave up 4 bases and J gave up 5 bases; unmatched junction bases: 13.

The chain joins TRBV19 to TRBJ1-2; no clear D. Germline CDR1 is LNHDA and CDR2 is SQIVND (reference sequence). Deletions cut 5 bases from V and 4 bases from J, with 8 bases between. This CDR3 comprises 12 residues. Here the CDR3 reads CASSDITYGYTF. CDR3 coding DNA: TGTGCCAGTAGTGACATCACCTATGGCTACACCTTC.

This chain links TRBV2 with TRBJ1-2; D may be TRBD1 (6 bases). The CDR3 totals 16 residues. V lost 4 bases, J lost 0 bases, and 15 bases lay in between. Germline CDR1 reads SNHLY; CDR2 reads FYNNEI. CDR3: CASSAAIQGTNYGYTF. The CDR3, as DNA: TGTGCCAGCAGTGCCGCGATACAGGGTACTAACTATGGCTACACCTTC.

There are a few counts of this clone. CDR3 protein: CASSRTRDYQETQYF. The CDR3 DNA sequence: TGTGCCAGCAGCCGGACCAGGGATTACCAAGAGACCCAGTACTTC. The J gene is TRBJ2-5, the V gene TRBV6-5; D is perhaps TRBD1 (5 bases). The CDR3 consists of 15 residues. The V and J ends lost 6 bases and 0 bases respectively, with 14 bases between them. Per germline, CDR1 MNHEY and CDR2 SVGAGI.

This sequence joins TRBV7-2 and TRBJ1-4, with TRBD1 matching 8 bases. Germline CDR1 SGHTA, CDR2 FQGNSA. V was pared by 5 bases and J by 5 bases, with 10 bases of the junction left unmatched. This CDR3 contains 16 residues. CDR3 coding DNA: TGTGCCAGCAGCGCACAAACAGGGGGAGGCAATGAAAAACTGTTTTTT. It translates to CASSAQTGGGNEKLFF.

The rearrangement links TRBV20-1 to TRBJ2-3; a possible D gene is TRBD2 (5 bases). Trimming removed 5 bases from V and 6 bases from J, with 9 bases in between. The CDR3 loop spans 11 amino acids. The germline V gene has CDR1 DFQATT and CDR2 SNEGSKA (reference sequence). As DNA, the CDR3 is TGCAGTGCTCCCCGAGGGGATACGCAGTATTTT. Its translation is CSAPRGDTQYF.

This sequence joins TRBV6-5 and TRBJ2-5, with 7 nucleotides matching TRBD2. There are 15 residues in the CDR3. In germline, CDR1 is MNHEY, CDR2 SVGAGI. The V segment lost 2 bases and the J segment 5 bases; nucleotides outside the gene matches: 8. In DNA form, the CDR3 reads TGTGCCAGCAGTTACGGGGCTAGCGGTTGGGAGACCCAGTACTTC. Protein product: CASSYGASGWETQYF.

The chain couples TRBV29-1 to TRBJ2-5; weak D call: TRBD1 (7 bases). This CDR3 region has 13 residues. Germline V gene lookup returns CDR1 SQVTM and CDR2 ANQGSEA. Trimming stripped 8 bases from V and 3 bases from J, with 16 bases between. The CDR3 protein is CSTQGGREETQYF. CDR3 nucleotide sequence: TGCAGCACCCAGGGGGGACGGGAAGAGACCCAGTACTTC.